The sequence of this T cell receptor (beta chain) was determined in a study of post-analysis software for immune sequencing data. Study-level findings and limits: The five TRBV segments detected at higher frequency in patients than in controls included TRBV5-6, TRBV5-1 and TRBV20-1. The study found significantly lower normalized Chao1 diversity in multiple sclerosis patients than in controls.

To note about this clonotype: As yet, its antigen is unknown.

Presence of unique molecular identifiers characterized the TCR beta cDNA libraries. Input populations of 1 to 10 million T cells gave rise to about 480,000 cDNA molecules. TCRdb reprocessed the PCR reads via MiXCR and lists one record per CDR3 protein. The sample has 500,000 to 600,000 distinct CDR3 sequences; roughly two fifths are singletons. The CDR3 covers 16 residues. The V and J ends lost 1 base and 5 bases, in that order; junction bases with no gene match: 8. CDR1 and CDR2 (germline): SGHRS, YFSETQ. This rearrangement joins TRBV5-1 to TRBJ2-7; 11 bases fit TRBD2. The sequence came from a girl aged 5 to 17 with multiple sclerosis. Input material: blood. CDR3 amino acids: CASSLRLAGGPHEQYF. CDR3 bases: TGCGCCAGCAGCTTGCGATTAGCGGGAGGGCCCCACGAGCAGTACTTC.